Listed below are T cell receptor beta chains from one sample, sequenced in a study of shared clonotypes between healthy human individuals. TCRdb's table, derived via immunoSEQ multiplex PCR, lists solely in-frame clones and lacks some. The sample comprises around 330,000 clones, around 72% of which are singletons, and approximately 10% rests with the top ten. The sequenced sample consisted of memory CD4+ T cells sorted from blood. The receptors stem from a man younger than 45 in good health. Both conserved end residues are trimmed from each CDR3. Each record gives: V gene, D gene, J gene, CDR3 protein. A D gene is named only where the DNA matches it firmly.

>TRBV6-1|-|TRBJ2-7
ASSQLDAPYEQY
>TRBV5-5|-|TRBJ1-2
ASSQDTYGYT
>TRBV5-1|TRBD1|TRBJ2-1
ASRRTGGFNYNEQF
>TRBV9|-|TRBJ2-7
ASSVGVGTSYEQY
>TRBV18|-|TRBJ2-7
ASSRRSGQTYEQY
>TRBV5-4|-|TRBJ2-3
ASSFGDSADTQY
>TRBV30|-|TRBJ2-3
AWSGTLTDTQY
>TRBV19|TRBD2|TRBJ2-2
ASSTSGSDTGELF
>TRBV5-1|TRBD2|TRBJ2-3
ASSPLAGKGDTQY
>TRBV10-1|TRBD1|TRBJ1-1
ASKGQHNTEAF
>TRBV13|-|TRBJ1-6
ASSLGWRHGYNSPLH
>TRBV2|-|TRBJ2-5
ATRTEPKQTQY
>TRBV19|TRBD1|TRBJ2-2
ASSILDRGTTGELF
>TRBV25-1|-|TRBJ2-5
ASSESGNQETQY
>TRBV5-1|TRBD2|TRBJ2-3
ASSLDPSGGGTDTQY
>TRBV7-9|-|TRBJ1-5
ASSNGRTGNQPQH
>TRBV7-9|-|TRBJ2-2
ASSFQTGHLPPGELF
>TRBV7-9|TRBD2|TRBJ2-1
ASIRTGGSNEQF
>TRBV4-1|-|TRBJ2-2
ASSQVIVTGELF
>TRBV10-3|TRBD1|TRBJ2-2
AIHSGQGNTGELF
>TRBV5-1|-|TRBJ2-7
ASSRDTTYEQY
>TRBV7-2|-|TRBJ2-7
ASSLGGGGKEQY
>TRBV11-3|-|TRBJ2-3
ASIPRGNCTDTQY
>TRBV7-2|TRBD2|TRBJ2-7
ASSLELASYYEQY
>TRBV7-8|TRBD1|TRBJ2-7
ASSRPTGRASYEQY
>TRBV5-6|-|-
ASSFRSPGINEQY
>TRBV19|TRBD2|TRBJ2-1
ASNGLAGVYEQF
>TRBV11-2|-|TRBJ2-4
ASSLVGQKNIQY